The sample holds a few counts of the clone carrying this T cell receptor (beta chain). The antigen is not known. The PCR employed 60 Vbeta primers together with 13 Jbeta primers. This table comes from immunoSEQ multiplex PCR, and its TCRdb copy is limited to in-frame clones, with some not included. Counted here are 100,000 to 150,000 clones, roughly four fifths occurring once; the ten biggest clones make up under 6%. This sample was taken from a study of cytomegalovirus exposure and HLA in healthy donors. The study's findings and limits: Reports described diagnosis of cytomegalovirus status by the classifier as highly specific and sensitive. CMV antigen specificity of three CMV-associated chains was confirmed in vitro.

Sample: PBMCs. This TCR derives from a woman in her 40s in good health and CMV-seropositive.

The CDR3 here is CASSSWRGTEAFF. In nucleotides, the CDR3 is TGTGCCAGCAGTTCTTGGAGGGGCACTGAAGCTTTCTTT. The gene calls are TRBV28 and TRBJ1-1, with D possibly being TRBD1 (5 bases). Trimming cost V 4 bases and J 4 bases, with 10 bases left between them. The germline CDR1 and CDR2 sequences are MDHEN and SYDVKM. The CDR3 contains 13 residues.